The next 22 T cell receptor beta chains were all read from a single sample in a study of blood T cells in healthy people across ages (dated by TCRdb to 2013 to 2016). Receptor amplification or capture employed 5' RACE. Instrument on record: Illumina HiSeq 2500. A second PCR of 7 to 11 cycles was run with a J-beta primer mix and a sample-barcoded 5' primer. The public sequencing data were trimmed at Q25 with fastp and processed into clonotypes with MiXCR by TCRdb, which kept only in-frame beta chains. Rows are combined by CDR3 protein, so each entry shows the most common genes and DNA. The sample includes some 640,000 distinct CDR3 sequences, with about half observed a single time. The top ten clones comprise about 32% of the sample. Sequenced input: blood. These receptors originate from a woman aged 55-69 years in good health.

This sequence joins TRBV5-1 and TRBJ2-5, with D possibly being TRBD1 (6 bases). Trimming left V 1 base short and J 2 bases short, with 15 bases between. The CDR3 spans 16 residues. Germline assignment: CDR1 SGHRS and CDR2 YFSETQ. CDR3 in amino acids: CASSLRGHSAQETQYF. The CDR3 DNA reads as TGCGCCAGCAGCTTGCGGGGACATTCCGCACAAGAGACCCAGTACTTC.

This clonotype was detected once. The chain combines TRBV28 with TRBJ1-2, with D maybe TRBD1 (5 bases). CDR1 and CDR2 from the germline V gene are MDHEN and SYDVKM. V dropped 6 bases and J dropped 4 bases, with 27 bases sitting between them. The CDR3 totals 18 residues. The CDR3 DNA reads as TGTGCCAGCAGCTACAGTAGGGACCCTCTGAGTGGTTCCTATGGCTACACCTTC. Protein: CASSYSRDPLSGSYGYTF.

This rearrangement joins TRBV6-2 or TRBV6-3 to TRBJ1-5; D not certain. Germline V lookup: CDR1 MNHEY, CDR2 SVGEGT. CDR3 length equals 13 residues. Trimming stripped 5 bases from V and 11 bases from J, with 16 bases between. CDR3 amino acids: CASSRTANQAQHF. CDR3 DNA sequence: TGTGCCAGCAGTCGGACCGCCAATCAAGCCCAGCATTTT.

CDR3 amino acids: CSARDQTAGGSTGELFF. CDR3 bases: TGCAGTGCTAGAGACCAGACAGCGGGAGGGAGCACCGGGGAGCTGTTTTTT. The chain is built from TRBV20-1 and TRBJ2-2, with 10 bases matching TRBD2. From germline, CDR1 is DFQATT and CDR2 SNEGSKA (reference sequence). CDR3 length: 17 amino acids. J was trimmed by 4 bases and V by 0 bases; bases with no gene match: 8.

This clonotype appeared a single time. V and J are TRBV4-3 and TRBJ2-5; no reliable D call. Trimming stripped 0 bases from V and 11 bases from J, with 19 bases between. The germline V gene has CDR1 LGHNA and CDR2 YSLEER. The CDR3 sequence is 15 residues long. CDR3 in DNA: TGCGCCAGCAGCCAAGAGGTTCTGGAGAACAATGAGCAGTACTTC. Translation: CASSQEVLENNEQYF.

In this sample, this clonotype turned up a few times. The chain recombines TRBV6-6 with TRBJ2-7; possible D gene TRBD2, 5 bases. The CDR3 spans 13 residues. V was trimmed by 9 bases and J by 3 bases, leaving 15 bases between them. Germline-derived CDR1 and CDR2 are MNHNY and SVGAGI (reference sequence). The CDR3, as DNA: TGTGCCAGTGGGCTAGCAGCCAACTACGAGCAGTACTTC. Translated: CASGLAANYEQYF.

The chain employs TRBV20-1 and TRBJ2-3, with TRBD2 as a possible D gene (5 bases). Trimming pared 6 bases from V and 0 bases from J, leaving 10 bases between. Germline loops: CDR1 DFQATT, CDR2 SNEGSKA (reference sequence). CDR3 length: 13 residues. The CDR3 DNA reads as TGCAGTGCGGAGACTACGAGCACAGATACGCAGTATTTT. Encoded protein: CSAETTSTDTQYF.

The CDR3 protein is CASSQNRGGGIQYF. In DNA form, the CDR3 reads TGTGCCAGCAGCCAAAACAGGGGCGGAGGCATTCAGTACTTC. The V call is TRBV7-2, the J call TRBJ2-4; 7 bases line up with TRBD1. V dropped 5 bases and J dropped 9; count of bases not matched to a gene: 10. From germline, CDR1 is SGHTA and CDR2 FQGNSA. The CDR3 length is 14 residues.

This clonotype was recorded once. The chain joins TRBV5-1 to TRBJ2-3; a possible D gene is TRBD1 (5 bases). This CDR3 contains 16 residues. From germline, CDR1 is SGHRS and CDR2 YFSETQ. Trimming cost V 3 bases and J 0 bases, with 14 bases left between them. The CDR3 DNA reads as TGCGCCAGCAGCTCAAACGCAGGGTATAGCACAGATACGCAGTATTTT. It is translated as CASSSNAGYSTDTQYF. The full variable domain, with the rest looked up from reference TRBV5-1 and TRBJ2-3, is KAGVTQTPRYLIKTRGQQVTLSCSPISGHRSVSWYQQTPGQGLQFLFEYFSETQRNKGNFPGRFSGRQFSNSRSEMNVSTLELGDSALYLCASSSNAGYSTDTQYFGPGTRLTVL.

This clonotype was seen a handful of times. V and J are TRBV5-6 and TRBJ2-3; the D call may be TRBD1 or TRBD2 (5 bases each). Deletions cut 6 bases from V and 4 bases from J, with 12 bases between. The CDR3 length is 13 residues. Germline values: CDR1 SGHDT, CDR2 YYEEEE. CDR3 region: CASTERGPDTQYF. The CDR3 nucleotides read TGTGCCAGCACCGAGAGGGGCCCAGATACGCAGTATTTT.

This clonotype was detected only a few times. One end of the junction is discordant with germline, which a read error may explain. The V call is TRBV30, the J call TRBJ2-6, with TRBD1 as a possible D gene (7 bases). Germline CDR1 is GTSNPN and CDR2 is SVGIG (reference sequence). The CDR3 is made up of 16 amino acids. CDR3 coding DNA: TGTGCCCAAGACCCAGGGGGGACCTCTGGGGCCAACGTCTTGACTTTC. It encodes CAQDPGGTSGANVLTF.

The chain joins TRBV7-2 to TRBJ1-5; D remains unclear. This CDR3 is built from 13 residues. The V gene's germline CDR1 is SGHTA and CDR2 FQGNSA. With 5 bases removed from V and 3 bases from J, the gap between germline ends came to 8 bases. CDR3 coding DNA: TGTGCCAGCAGCCGACACATCAATCAGCCCCAGCATTTT. It specifies CASSRHINQPQHF.

J is TRBJ2-3 and V is TRBV7-2; 10 nucleotides align to TRBD2. This CDR3 spans 19 amino acids. With V trimmed by 0 bases and J by 2 bases, 11 bases remained unmatched. Germline V gene lookup returns CDR1 SGHTA and CDR2 FQGNSA. The DNA of the CDR3 is TGTGCCAGCAGCTTAGCTTTTATTAGCGGGAGGTCCCCCACAGATACGCAGTATTTT. It is translated as CASSLAFISGRSPTDTQYF.

The chain links TRBV20-1 to TRBJ1-1; a weak D match, TRBD1 (6 bases). CDR3 length equals 15 residues. Trimming removed 4 bases from V and 0 bases from J, with 15 bases in between. From germline, CDR1 is DFQATT and CDR2 SNEGSKA (reference sequence). The CDR3 DNA follows: TGCAGTGCTACTGACCGACAGGTAATGAACACTGAAGCTTTCTTT. This translates into CSATDRQVMNTEAFF.

The chain recombines TRBV7-9 with TRBJ1-2; 8 nucleotides match TRBD1. Trimming cost V 5 bases and J 6 bases; bases outside gene matches: 11. This CDR3 is built from 15 residues. Germline V gene sequence: CDR1 SEHNR, CDR2 FQNEAQ (reference sequence). As DNA, the CDR3 is TGTGCCAGCAGCCCAGAGGGACAGGCGGGCGATGGCTACACCTTC. It codes for CASSPEGQAGDGYTF.

On this clonotype itself: Compared with germline, one end of the junction differs, possibly owing to a read error. The rearrangement uses TRBV15 and TRBJ2-1; D gene uncertain. From germline, CDR1 is LNHNV and CDR2 YYDKDF (reference sequence). The CDR3 is 15 residues long. The CDR3 reads CATSRGPGSYNEQFF. CDR3 sequence (DNA): TGTGCCACCAGCAGAGGTCCGGGCTCCTATAATGAGCAGTTCTTC.

The gene calls are TRBV29-1 and TRBJ2-4, with 8 bases lining up with TRBD1. The V gene end was trimmed by 6 bases and the J gene end by 13 bases; junction bases not matched to a gene: 20. The CDR3 is 15 residues long. Germline V lookup: CDR1 SQVTM, CDR2 ANQGSEA. The chain's CDR3 is CSVDYYGTGGLEQYF. CDR3 nucleotide sequence: TGCAGCGTCGACTACTACGGGACAGGTGGGTTGGAGCAGTACTTC.

This clonotype was observed a few times. As DNA, the CDR3 is TGTGCCAGCACTTCTAGGGGCGACAATGGCTACACCTTC. Protein: CASTSRGDNGYTF. The chain is built from TRBV5-6 and TRBJ1-2, with TRBD1 as a possible D gene (5 bases). The V gene's germline CDR1 is SGHDT and CDR2 YYEEEE. CDR3 length: 13 amino acids. The V end was cut by 6 bases, the J end by 6 bases, with 15 bases between.

The V gene is TRBV27, the J gene TRBJ1-4; D unresolved. V gave up 5 bases and J gave up 0 bases, with 10 bases separating them. Germline CDR1 MNHEY, CDR2 SMNVEV (reference sequence). The CDR3 sequence is 15 residues long. The DNA of the CDR3 is TGTGCCAGCAGTCAGACACCTGCAACTAATGAAAAACTGTTTTTT. This translates into CASSQTPATNEKLFF.

Ten or more counts support this clonotype. This chain connects TRBV12-3 or TRBV12-4 to TRBJ1-1; D is ambiguous. V lost 5 bases, J lost 1 base, and 2 bases lay in between. This CDR3 contains 11 residues. The CDR3 here is CASSRNTEAFF. Here the CDR3 DNA reads TGTGCCAGCAGTCGGAACACTGAAGCTTTCTTT.

The chain joins TRBV29-1 to TRBJ1-1; 7 nucleotides agree with TRBD1. The CDR3 contains 15 residues. V was pared by 5 bases and J by 0 bases, with 9 bases of the junction left unmatched. The V gene's germline CDR1 is SQVTM and CDR2 ANQGSEA. The CDR3 sequence: CSVSGGREMNTEAFF. The CDR3 DNA is TGCAGCGTTTCAGGGGGAAGAGAAATGAACACTGAAGCTTTCTTT.

The V call is TRBV7-6, the J call TRBJ1-5, with 7 bases aligning to TRBD1. Unmatched junction bases numbered 3, after V lost 3 bases and J lost 7 bases. The CDR3 sequence is 13 residues long. Germline CDR1 SGHVS, CDR2 FNYEAQ. CDR3 protein: CASSFGGGQPQHF. The CDR3 DNA sequence: TGTGCCAGCAGCTTTGGAGGGGGCCAGCCCCAGCATTTT.